The 27 T cell receptor beta chains presented below share a single source sample, sequenced in a study of cytomegalovirus exposure and HLA in healthy donors. Assay: immunoSEQ multiplex PCR; the TCRdb copy retains only in-frame clones and omits some. The data hold fewer than 400,000 clones, with roughly 90% observed a single time. The sample was PBMCs. The receptors originated from a woman in her late teens or twenties in good health and CMV-seronegative.

The chain combines TRBV28 with TRBJ1-5; TRBD1 agrees at 8 bases. V was pared by 4 bases and J by 5 bases, with 7 bases of the junction left unmatched. Germline V gene sequence: CDR1 MDHEN, CDR2 SYDVKM. The CDR3 loop spans 15 amino acids. This CDR3 is CASSSSGGADQPQHF. CDR3 bases: TGTGCCAGCAGTTCCTCAGGGGGCGCTGATCAGCCCCAGCATTTT.

This chain links TRBV5-1 with TRBJ2-1; TRBD2 agrees at 7 bases. V shed 4 bases and J 2 bases; nucleotides not matched to a gene: 9. Germline V gene sequence: CDR1 SGHRS, CDR2 YFSETQ. The CDR3 consists of 16 residues. CDR3 sequence reads: CASSPTSGGTYNEQFF. As DNA, the CDR3 is TGCGCCAGCAGCCCCACTTCGGGAGGCACCTACAATGAGCAGTTCTTC.

The gene calls are TRBV28 and TRBJ2-7; 12 bases are a match to TRBD2. Germline V lookup: CDR1 MDHEN, CDR2 SYDVKM. The CDR3 contains 16 residues. J gave up 3 bases and V 2 bases, and 5 bases lay outside the gene matches. Here the CDR3 reads CASSLPTSGGVYEQYF. CDR3 sequence (DNA): TGTGCCAGCAGTTTACCGACTAGCGGGGGAGTCTACGAGCAGTACTTC.

In its sample, this clone was seen once. This chain joins TRBV7-3 and TRBJ1-1; TRBD1 agrees at 11 bases. The trim removed 2 bases at V and 7 bases at J, leaving 0 bases unmatched. This CDR3 contains 13 residues. Germline V lookup: CDR1 SGHTA, CDR2 FQGTGA. CDR3 bases: TGTGCCAGCAGCTTAGGGACAGGGGGTGAAGCTTTCTTT. It translates to CASSLGTGGEAFF.

The chain joins TRBV7-3 to TRBJ2-3, with 11 bases lining up with TRBD2. The CDR3 has 15 residues. Germline V gives CDR1 SGHTA, CDR2 FQGTGA. With V trimmed by 1 base and J by 5 bases, 2 bases remained unmatched. The CDR3 bases are TGTGCCAGCAGCTTAAAACTAGCGGGAGTAGATACGCAGTATTTT. Its translation is CASSLKLAGVDTQYF.

CDR3 nucleotide sequence: TGTGCCGCCGGGACAGGGGGCATAGATACGCAGTATTTT. This gives the protein CAAGTGGIDTQYF. The chain recombines TRBV13 with TRBJ2-3; 12 positions match TRBD1. Trimming took 11 bases from V and 5 from J; bases not matched to a gene: 5. The germline V gene encodes CDR1 PRHDT and CDR2 FYEKMQ (reference sequence). The CDR3 is 13 residues long.

The chain recombines TRBV6-1 with TRBJ2-7, with 13 bases aligning to TRBD2. Germline loops: CDR1 MNHNS, CDR2 SASEGT. Germline trimming cut 4 bases from V and 4 bases from J; bases unmatched to any gene: 7. This CDR3 spans 16 amino acids. The CDR3 sequence: CASSARTSGSRYEQYF. DNA for the CDR3: TGTGCCAGCAGTGCTAGGACTAGCGGGAGTCGGTACGAGCAGTACTTC.

The J gene is TRBJ2-7, the V gene TRBV5-6; 7 positions match TRBD2. In germline, CDR1 is SGHDT, CDR2 YYEEEE. Germline trimming cut 3 bases from V and 4 bases from J; bases unmatched to any gene: 7. The CDR3 is 14 residues long. The CDR3 region has the DNA TGTGCCAGCAGCTCCGGACTAGGGGCGTACGAGCAGTACTTC. Protein: CASSSGLGAYEQYF.

The chain recombines TRBV6-5 with TRBJ1-2; TRBD1 aligns across 9 bases. Germline-derived CDR1 and CDR2 are MNHEY and SVGAGI. The CDR3 is 15 residues long. V shed 0 bases and J 8 bases; nucleotides not matched to a gene: 7. The CDR3 here is CASSYSAGQGKGYTF. CDR3 coding DNA: TGTGCCAGCAGTTACTCAGCGGGACAGGGAAAGGGCTACACCTTC.

The chain is built from TRBV7-6 and TRBJ2-7; 9 bases line up with TRBD2. The V gene end was trimmed by 1 base and the J gene end by 4 bases; junction bases not matched to a gene: 5. Germline assignment: CDR1 SGHVS and CDR2 FNYEAQ. This CDR3 is 15 amino acids long. The CDR3 loop is CASSLEYSGRYEQYF. The CDR3 region has the DNA TGTGCCAGCAGCTTAGAGTATAGCGGGAGATACGAGCAGTACTTC.

The chain recombines TRBV7-8 with TRBJ1-5, with no clear D. V was pared by 2 bases and J by 4 bases, with 15 bases between. In germline, CDR1 is SGHVS, CDR2 FQNEAQ. This CDR3 has 16 residues. The CDR3 nucleotides are TGTGCCAGCAGCTTATATGGGAGGGTAGTAAATCAGCCCCAGCATTTT. Its protein is CASSLYGRVVNQPQHF.

The chain combines TRBV6-6 with TRBJ1-2; TRBD1 is a possible D gene (6 bases). The CDR3 length is 14 residues. Germline loops: CDR1 MNHNY, CDR2 SVGAGI (reference sequence). Trimming pared 6 bases from V and 8 bases from J, leaving 19 bases between. CDR3 coding DNA: TGTGCCAGCAGCAGGGACACCGGTGTTAAAGGCTACACCTTC. This codes for CASSRDTGVKGYTF.

This chain uses TRBV28 with TRBJ2-3; a weak D match, TRBD2 (5 bases). The CDR3 totals 17 residues. V was cut by 5 bases and J by 3 bases, with 21 bases left in between. Germline V gene lookup returns CDR1 MDHEN and CDR2 SYDVKM. CDR3 sequence: CASSAEHLGSETDTQYF. CDR3 bases: TGTGCCAGCAGTGCGGAACACCTAGGGAGCGAGACAGATACGCAGTATTTT.

This sequence joins TRBV27 and TRBJ2-1; 9 bases are a match to TRBD1. From germline, CDR1 is MNHEY and CDR2 SMNVEV (reference sequence). This CDR3 is 16 amino acids long. V lost 0 bases, J lost 7 bases, and 7 bases stayed unmatched. The CDR3, as DNA: TGTGCCAGCAGTTTATCGGTAGACAGGGGGGGGAATGAGCAGTTCTTC. The encoded protein is CASSLSVDRGGNEQFF.

The genes are TRBV27 and TRBJ2-1, with TRBD2 identical over 8 bases. Germline-derived CDR1 and CDR2 are MNHEY and SMNVEV (reference sequence). CDR3 size: 14 residues. Trimming at V came to 5 bases and at J to 7 bases, leaving 7 bases not matched to a gene. In DNA, the CDR3 is TGTGCCAGCAGTGCCTGGACTAGCAATAATGAGCAGTTCTTC. Its translation: CASSAWTSNNEQFF.

The rearrangement uses TRBV6-4 and TRBJ1-1; D is perhaps TRBD1 (6 bases). The CDR3 is 13 residues long. CDR1 and CDR2 from the germline V gene are MRHNA and SNTAGT. V lost 6 bases to trimming and J lost 3 bases, with 11 bases between them. CDR3 residues: CASRSEGDTEAFF. CDR3 in DNA: TGTGCCAGCAGGAGTGAGGGGGACACTGAAGCTTTCTTT.

The chain combines TRBV25-1 with TRBJ2-6; maybe TRBD2 (7 bases). The germline V and J ends were trimmed by 5 bases and 1 base, with 12 bases remaining between them. From germline, CDR1 is MGHDK and CDR2 SYGVNS. The CDR3 covers 16 residues. The CDR3 region is CASSSRGGSGANVLTF. CDR3 bases: TGTGCCAGCAGTAGCAGGGGAGGGTCTGGGGCCAACGTCCTGACTTTC.

The rearrangement links TRBV5-1 to TRBJ1-1; possibly TRBD1 for D (6 bases). V lost 7 bases, J lost 1 base, and 17 bases lay in between. CDR3 size: 15 residues. CDR1 and CDR2 from the germline V gene are SGHRS and YFSETQ. Written as DNA, the CDR3 is TGCGCCAGCGGCAACAGGGAGTCCGGGAACACTGAAGCTTTCTTT. This translates into CASGNRESGNTEAFF.

The CDR3 sequence is CASSVGLFGGEDTQYF. The DNA for the CDR3 is TGTGCCAGCAGCGTTGGTCTCTTTGGGGGCGAAGATACGCAGTATTTT. This chain connects TRBV9 to TRBJ2-3; possibly TRBD1 for D (6 bases). V gave up 2 bases and J gave up 5 bases, with 18 bases separating them. The CDR3 extends over 16 amino acids. Germline values: CDR1 SGDLS, CDR2 YYNGEE.

The rearrangement uses TRBV28 and TRBJ2-3; 10 bases match TRBD2. Germline CDR1 MDHEN, CDR2 SYDVKM. CDR3 length: 16 residues. J gave up 6 bases and V 1 base, and 7 bases lay outside the gene matches. CDR3 protein: CASSLLPSGSSDTQYF. The CDR3 DNA is TGTGCCAGCAGTTTATTGCCTAGCGGGAGTTCGGATACGCAGTATTTT.

With respect to this clone: A read error may account for a junction end that differs from germline. This chain joins TRBV7-7 and TRBJ2-1, with TRBD2 identical over 10 bases. CDR1 and CDR2 from the germline V gene are SSHAT and FNYEAQ (reference sequence). The CDR3 totals 15 residues. CDR3 DNA sequence: TGTGCTAGCAGCCCTACCGGGACTAGCGACAATGAGCAGTTCTTC. This gives the protein CASSPTGTSDNEQFF.

This chain uses TRBV6-6 with TRBJ1-2; D is ambiguous. Trimming cost V 5 bases and J 5 bases, with 12 bases left between them. Germline-derived CDR1 and CDR2 are MNHNY and SVGAGI (reference sequence). This CDR3 spans 13 amino acids. Here the CDR3 DNA reads TGTGCCAGCAGTCCCGTGGAGGTATATGGCTACACCTTC. Translating gives CASSPVEVYGYTF.

The chain links TRBV5-1 to TRBJ2-7; 8 bases align to TRBD1. The germline V gene encodes CDR1 SGHRS and CDR2 YFSETQ. This CDR3 has 16 amino acids. V shed 1 base, J shed 2 bases, and the junction held 8 bases outside the gene matches. DNA for the CDR3: TGCGCCAGCAGCTTGTCCCGGGACAGGAGGACCTACGAGCAGTACTTC. Its translation: CASSLSRDRRTYEQYF.

The V call is TRBV29-1, the J call TRBJ2-2; possible D gene TRBD2, 6 bases. V lost 4 bases to trimming and J lost 8 bases, with 11 bases between them. This CDR3 spans 12 amino acids. CDR1 is SQVTM and CDR2 is ANQGSEA in the germline V gene. DNA of the CDR3: TGCAGCGTTGGGCGAGGGAGGGGGGAGCTGTTTTTT. This sequence encodes CSVGRGRGELFF.

V usage is TRBV6-1 and J usage is TRBJ1-4, with unresolved D. The CDR3 extends over 13 amino acids. V shed 10 bases and J shed 0 bases, with 9 bases lying between them. CDR1 and CDR2 (germline): MNHNS, SASEGT. CDR3 sequence reads: CAIGLATNEKLFF. The DNA for the CDR3 is TGTGCCATCGGTCTTGCAACTAATGAAAAACTGTTTTTT.

The chain uses TRBV15 and TRBJ2-7, with 8 bases matching TRBD1. V was pared by 3 bases and J by 1 base, with 2 bases of the junction left unmatched. This CDR3 contains 14 residues. In germline, CDR1 is LNHNV, CDR2 YYDKDF (reference sequence). The CDR3 region has the DNA TGTGCCACCAGCAGGGACAGGGTTTCCTACGAGCAGTACTTC. Its translation is CATSRDRVSYEQYF.

The V gene is TRBV2, the J gene TRBJ2-7, with 7 bases lining up with TRBD2. J lost 4 bases, V lost 8 bases, and 2 bases had no gene match. Looked up from germline, CDR1 is SNHLY and CDR2 is FYNNEI. The CDR3 length is 11 residues. The CDR3 DNA is TGTGCCAGCCTGGGGGGGTACGAGCAGTACTTC. It yields the protein CASLGGYEQYF.